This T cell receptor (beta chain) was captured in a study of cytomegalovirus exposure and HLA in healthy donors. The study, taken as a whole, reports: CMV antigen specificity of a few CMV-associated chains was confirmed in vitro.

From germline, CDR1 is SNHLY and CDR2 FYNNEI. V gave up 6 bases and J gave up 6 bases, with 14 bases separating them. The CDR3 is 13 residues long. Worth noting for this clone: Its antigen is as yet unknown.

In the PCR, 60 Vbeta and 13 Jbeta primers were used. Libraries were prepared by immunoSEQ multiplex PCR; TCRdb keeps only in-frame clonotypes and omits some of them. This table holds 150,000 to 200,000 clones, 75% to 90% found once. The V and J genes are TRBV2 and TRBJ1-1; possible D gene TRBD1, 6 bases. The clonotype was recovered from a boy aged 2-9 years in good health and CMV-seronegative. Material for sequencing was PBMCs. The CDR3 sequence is CASRGQGIAEAFF. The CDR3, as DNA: TGTGCCAGCAGGGGGCAGGGGATAGCTGAAGCTTTCTTT.